This T cell receptor (beta chain) was obtained from a study of pediatric ulcerative colitis. Remarks on this clone: Its specificity is not known.

Study-wide results and limits: Acute severe colitis showed lower rectal diversity from clonal expansions. Ulcerative colitis patients shared more blood-rectal clones than controls. This repertoire reflects total lymphocytes rather than subpopulations like regulatory T cells.

Each sample received Survey-level depth of up to 500,000 reads. Generated by immunoSEQ multiplex PCR, the TCRdb table keeps only in-frame clones and is missing some. The sample carries 30,000 to 35,000 clones, about three quarters recorded once. CDR3 length: 12 residues. V lost 5 bases and J lost 8; bases outside the gene matches: 5. CDR1 is SGHTS and CDR2 is YDEGEE in the germline V gene. The rectum was sampled with one to two pinch biopsies at colonoscopy. The chain joins TRBV5-8 to TRBJ1-1; 8 bases are shared with TRBD1. Material for sequencing was gut tissue. The TCR sequence derives from a boy younger than 18 with mild ulcerative colitis. The CDR3 loop reads CASRWGQAEAFF. CDR3 DNA: TGTGCCAGCAGATGGGGACAGGCAGAAGCTTTCTTT. Filled out from reference TRBV5-8 and TRBJ1-1, the complete variable domain reads EAGVTQSPTHLIKTRGQQATLRCSPISGHTSVYWYQQALGLGLQFLLWYDEGEERNRGNFPPRFSGRQFPNYSSELNVNALELEDSALYLCASRWGQAEAFFGQGTRLTVV.